The sequence of this T cell receptor beta chain was determined in a study of blood T cell repertoires in COVID-19. Study-wide background: COVID-19 samples, acute and convalescent, were from the United States, Italy and Spain. Sources were T cells, B-cell-depleted T cells, or PBMCs; the material itself was cDNA or gDNA.

Authors' methods: Nucleated cell counts were estimated from reference gene primer amplification. Sequencing used immunoSEQ multiplex PCR; TCRdb keeps in-frame clones, though not all of them. The V and J calls and clone size come from that table; D and trimming were worked out from the DNA. The sample has over 200,000 clones; around four fifths are singletons. The ends were cut back, 0 bases at V and 0 bases at J, with 12 bases in the middle. Germline V CDR1 and CDR2: LGHDT, YNNKEL (reference sequence). The CDR3 loop spans 18 amino acids. The chain recombines TRBV3-1 (or the pseudogene TRBV3-2) with TRBJ2-6, with D unclear. The TCR sequence derives from a man aged 80 or over with acute or convalescent COVID-19. The sample taken for sequencing was peripheral blood. Here the CDR3 reads CASSQDRLLVSGANVLTF. In DNA form, the CDR3 reads TGTGCCAGCAGCCAAGATCGACTGCTAGTCTCTGGGGCCAACGTCCTGACTTTC.